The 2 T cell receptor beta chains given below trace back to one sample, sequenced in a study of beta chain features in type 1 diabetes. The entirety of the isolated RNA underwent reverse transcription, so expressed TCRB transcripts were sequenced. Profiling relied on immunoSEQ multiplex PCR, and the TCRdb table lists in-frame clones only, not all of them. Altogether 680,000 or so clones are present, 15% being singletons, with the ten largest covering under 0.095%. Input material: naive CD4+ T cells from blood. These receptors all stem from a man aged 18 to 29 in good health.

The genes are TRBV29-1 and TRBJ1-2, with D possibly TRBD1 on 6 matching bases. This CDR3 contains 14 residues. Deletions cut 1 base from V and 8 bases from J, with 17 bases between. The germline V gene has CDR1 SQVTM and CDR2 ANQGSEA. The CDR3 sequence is CSVEGLRQARGYTF. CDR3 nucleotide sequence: TGCAGCGTTGAAGGGCTAAGACAGGCGAGGGGCTACACCTTC.

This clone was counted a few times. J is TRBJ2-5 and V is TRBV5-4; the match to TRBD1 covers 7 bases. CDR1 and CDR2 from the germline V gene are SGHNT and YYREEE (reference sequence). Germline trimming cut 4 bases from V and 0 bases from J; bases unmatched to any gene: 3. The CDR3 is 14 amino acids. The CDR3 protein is CASSQDRYQETQYF. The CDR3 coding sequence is TGTGCCAGCAGCCAGGACAGGTACCAAGAGACCCAGTACTTC. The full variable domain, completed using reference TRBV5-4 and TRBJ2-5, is ETGVTQSPTHLIKTRGQQVTLRCSSQSGHNTVSWYQQALGQGPQFIFQYYREEENGRGNFPPRFSGLQFPNYSSELNVNALELDDSALYLCASSQDRYQETQYFGPGTRLLVL.